A selection of T cell receptor beta chains follows, all from one sample in a study of vaccination and CD4 T cells after COVID-19. A single record per CDR3 protein comes from TCRdb applying MiXCR to the PCR reads. This sample has more than 15,000 distinct CDR3 sequences, with roughly 23% found just once. Their target antigens are unknown. The sequencing input was cultured CD4+ T cells from blood. Receptors were obtained from a human donor with COVID-19. The CDR3 runs from the conserved cysteine through the conserved F or W. Each record gives: D gene, J gene, clone size, V gene, CDR3 length, CDR3 protein, CDR3 DNA. A D gene is named only where the DNA matches it firmly. Clone size is not always given. Where it is, it says once, few, many or a class for expanded clones.

. | TRBJ1-4 | . | TRBV20-1 | 13 | CSARPGLNEKLFF | TGCAGTGCTCGTCCGGGCCTTAATGAAAAACTGTTTTTT
. | TRBJ1-6 | few | TRBV2 | 13 | CASSEAEGTPLHF | TGTGCCAGCAGTGAAGCGGAGGGGACACCCCTCCACTTT
. | TRBJ1-2 | . | TRBV10-2 | 13 | CASSEGPWGGYTF | TGCGCCAGCAGTGAGGGACCATGGGGTGGCTACACCTTC
. | TRBJ1-2 | . | TRBV11-2 | 13 | CASSQGRFYGYTF | TGTGCCAGCAGCCAGGGACGGTTCTATGGCTACACCTTC
. | TRBJ1-1 | few | TRBV5-1 | 15 | CASSLQGVVNTEAFF | TGCGCCAGCAGCTTGCAAGGGGTAGTGAACACTGAAGCTTTCTTT
. | TRBJ1-6 | few | TRBV4-3 | 16 | CASSQERGLGNSPLHF | TGCGCCAGCAGCCAAGAACGGGGGCTGGGGAATTCACCCCTCCACTTT
. | TRBJ2-3 | . | TRBV6-1 | 15 | CASRLVGGSTDTQYF | TGTGCCAGTCGATTAGTCGGGGGTAGCACAGATACGCAGTATTTT
TRBD1 | TRBJ1-5 | . | TRBV12-3/TRBV12-4 | 17 | CASSRGDRIPSNQPQHF | TGTGCCAGCAGTCGGGGGGACAGAATTCCTAGCAATCAGCCCCAGCATTTT
. | TRBJ1-4 | . | TRBV19 | 14 | CASSIGGFSEKLFF | TGTGCCAGTAGTATAGGGGGATTCAGCGAAAAACTGTTTTTT
TRBD1 | TRBJ1-2 | medium-sized | TRBV30 | 13 | CAYHRGHEYGYTF | TGTGCCTATCACAGGGGGCACGAATATGGCTACACCTTC
. | TRBJ1-3 | few | TRBV12-3/TRBV12-4 | 10 | CASTGNTIYF | TGTGCCAGCACTGGAAACACCATATATTTT
TRBD1 | TRBJ1-6 | . | TRBV5-1 | 14 | CASSWTGRASPLHF | TGCGCCAGCAGCTGGACAGGGAGAGCTTCACCCCTCCACTTT
. | TRBJ2-3 | few | TRBV11-3 | 14 | CASSFDRFADTQYF | TGTGCCAGCAGCTTTGACCGTTTCGCAGATACGCAGTATTTT
TRBD2 | TRBJ2-3 | . | TRBV20-1 | 14 | CSAQRGGLTDTQYF | TGCAGTGCTCAGCGGGGGGGCCTCACAGATACGCAGTATTTT
TRBD2 | TRBJ2-4 | . | TRBV12-3/TRBV12-4 | 15 | CASSSSGGGISIQYF | TGTGCCAGCAGTTCTAGCGGGGGGGGAATCAGCATTCAGTACTTC
TRBD1 | TRBJ2-5 | . | TRBV6-5 | 14 | CASSYSTGAETQYF | TGTGCCAGCAGTTACTCCACAGGGGCAGAGACCCAGTACTTC
. | TRBJ1-2 | few | TRBV4-1 | 15 | CASSQEGGAPPGYTF | TGCGCCAGCAGCCAAGAAGGAGGGGCACCGCCCGGCTACACCTTC
. | TRBJ2-4 | medium-sized | TRBV7-2 | 15 | CASSLNRVAKNIQYF | TGTGCCAGCAGCTTAAACAGGGTAGCCAAAAACATTCAGTACTTC
TRBD1 | TRBJ1-2 | medium-sized | TRBV6-1 | 15 | CASSGTGGLGYGYTF | TGTGCCAGCAGTGGGACAGGGGGTCTGGGGTATGGCTACACCTTC
. | TRBJ1-1 | few | TRBV11-2 | 12 | CASSFQGGEAFF | TGTGCCAGCAGCTTCCAGGGAGGTGAAGCTTTCTTT
TRBD1 | TRBJ2-7 | . | TRBV19 | 12 | CATSDRAYEQYF | TGTGCCACCTCCGACAGGGCCTACGAGCAGTACTTC
. | TRBJ1-4 | . | TRBV21-1 | 17 | CASSKAWYEAESEKLFF | TGTGCCAGCAGCAAAGCCTGGTATGAGGCAGAATCAGAAAAACTGTTTTTT
. | TRBJ1-2 | . | TRBV3-1 | 14 | CASSSLDSTYGYTF | TGTGCCAGCAGCTCCCTGGACTCCACCTATGGCTACACCTTC
TRBD2 | TRBJ2-5 | few | TRBV20-1 | 15 | CSASSPLAGVETQYF | TGCAGTGCTAGTAGCCCCCTAGCGGGGGTAGAGACCCAGTACTTC
. | TRBJ2-7 | . | TRBV21-1 | 15 | CASSKVDRGPYEQYF | TGTGCCAGCAGCAAAGTGGACAGGGGCCCCTACGAGCAGTACTTC
TRBD1 | TRBJ1-2 | few | TRBV5-1 | 15 | CASSLQGIGYYGYTF | TGCGCCAGCAGCTTACAGGGGATTGGATACTATGGCTACACCTTC
TRBD1 | TRBJ2-1 | . | TRBV2 | 15 | CASFNSGTGYNEQFF | TGTGCCAGCTTTAACTCCGGGACAGGCTACAATGAGCAGTTCTTC
. | TRBJ1-2 | . | TRBV20-1 | 14 | CSASKDGSGYGYTF | TGCAGTGCCAGCAAAGACGGAAGTGGCTATGGCTACACCTTC
TRBD2 | TRBJ2-5 | . | TRBV6-1 | 15 | CASTGRLAGYETQYF | TGTGCCAGCACGGGGAGACTAGCGGGGTATGAGACCCAGTACTTC
. | TRBJ2-2 | few | TRBV19 | 16 | CASSIPQGGHTGELFF | TGTGCCAGTAGTATCCCTCAGGGCGGACACACCGGGGAGCTGTTTTTT
TRBD1 | TRBJ2-7 | few | TRBV27 | 16 | CASSLSGGQGAREQYF | TGTGCCAGCAGTTTATCGGGGGGACAGGGGGCGCGGGAGCAGTACTTC
. | TRBJ2-2 | . | TRBV9 | 14 | CASSGRGATGELFF | TGTGCCAGCAGCGGGCGCGGGGCCACCGGGGAGCTGTTTTTT
. | TRBJ2-7 | . | TRBV7-2 | 11 | CASSFGAEQYF | TGTGCCAGCAGCTTTGGGGCCGAGCAGTACTTC
. | TRBJ2-3 | few | TRBV11-2 | 14 | CASSFRRILDTQYF | TGTGCCAGCAGCTTCCGCCGGATATTAGATACGCAGTATTTT
. | TRBJ2-1 | . | TRBV12-3/TRBV12-4 | 12 | CTSSGGLPEQFF | TGTACCAGCAGTGGGGGACTCCCCGAGCAGTTCTTC
. | TRBJ2-2 | few | TRBV30 | 11 | CAWKRHGELFF | TGTGCCTGGAAACGCCACGGGGAGCTGTTTTTT
TRBD1 | TRBJ2-6 | . | TRBV2 | 16 | CASSARTGWGANVLTF | TGTGCCAGCAGTGCTCGGACAGGGTGGGGGGCCAACGTCCTGACTTTC
. | TRBJ2-4 | . | TRBV2 | 13 | CASSSRGLGIQYF | TGTGCCAGCAGTAGTAGGGGCTTAGGCATTCAGTACTTC
TRBD1 | TRBJ2-5 | . | TRBV2 | 16 | CASTPGAGGYGETQYF | TGTGCCAGCACCCCGGGCGCAGGGGGCTATGGGGAGACCCAGTACTTC
. | TRBJ2-5 | . | TRBV14 | 15 | CASSQDLRVQETQYF | TGTGCCAGCAGCCAAGATTTGCGGGTCCAAGAGACCCAGTACTTC
. | TRBJ2-7 | . | TRBV7-3 | 14 | CASSLGGAGAEQYF | TGTGCCAGCAGCTTGGGGGGGGCAGGGGCCGAGCAGTACTTC
TRBD1 | TRBJ2-3 | few | TRBV12-3/TRBV12-4 | 14 | CASSWDRDTDTQYF | TGTGCCAGCAGTTGGGACAGGGATACAGATACGCAGTATTTT
TRBD1 | TRBJ1-1 | few | TRBV20-1 | 12 | CSAPGQGTEAFF | TGCAGTGCCCCGGGACAGGGTACTGAAGCTTTCTTT
TRBD2 | TRBJ2-5 | few | TRBV20-1 | 14 | CSATERGGRETQYF | TGCAGTGCTACAGAGCGGGGGGGCAGGGAGACCCAGTACTTC
. | TRBJ1-1 | medium-sized | TRBV11-3 | 15 | CASSTREGMNTEAFF | TGTGCCAGCAGCACCCGTGAGGGGATGAACACTGAAGCTTTCTTT
. | TRBJ2-1 | few | TRBV10-3 | 11 | CAISAKYEQFF | TGTGCCATCAGTGCAAAGTATGAGCAGTTCTTC
. | TRBJ2-3 | . | TRBV4-1 | 14 | CASSQARAGDTQYF | TGCGCCAGCAGCCAAGCCAGGGCAGGAGATACGCAGTATTTT
. | TRBJ1-2 | medium-sized | TRBV6-1 | 14 | CASRKDGGDYGYTF | TGTGCCAGCAGGAAGGACGGGGGGGACTATGGCTACACCTTC
. | TRBJ2-2 | medium-sized | TRBV7-9 | 15 | CASLQGRANTGELFF | TGTGCCAGCTTACAGGGGAGGGCGAACACCGGGGAGCTGTTTTTT
. | TRBJ1-5 | . | TRBV2 | 14 | CASRLQGRDQPQHF | TGTGCCAGCAGGTTACAGGGTAGGGATCAGCCCCAGCATTTT
. | TRBJ2-6 | . | TRBV6-1 | 16 | CASSPDSFSGANVLTF | TGTGCCAGCAGCCCCGACAGCTTCTCTGGGGCCAACGTCCTGACTTTC
TRBD2 | TRBJ2-7 | . | TRBV2 | 12 | CATGGLPYEQYF | TGTGCCACCGGGGGGTTGCCCTACGAGCAGTACTTC
. | TRBJ1-1 | few | TRBV27 | 15 | CASSFGIGVNTEAFF | TGTGCCAGCAGTTTCGGTATAGGGGTGAACACTGAAGCTTTCTTT
TRBD1 | TRBJ1-1 | . | TRBV6-1 | 15 | CASRRGQGWRTEAFF | TGTGCCAGCAGGAGGGGACAGGGATGGAGAACTGAAGCTTTCTTT
TRBD2 | TRBJ2-5 | . | TRBV2 | 19 | CASRTPGLAGGGRQETQYF | TGTGCCAGCAGAACCCCGGGACTAGCGGGGGGGGGGCGGCAAGAGACCCAGTACTTC
. | TRBJ1-5 | medium-sized | TRBV15 | 15 | CATSREPGSNQPQHF | TGTGCCACCAGCAGAGAACCCGGGAGCAATCAGCCCCAGCATTTT
TRBD2 | TRBJ2-1 | . | TRBV27 | 16 | CASSLNAGGPMHEQFF | TGTGCCAGCAGTTTAAATGCGGGGGGGCCTATGCATGAGCAGTTCTTC
. | TRBJ1-4 | . | TRBV24-1 | 13 | CATSDSDSEKLFF | TGTGCCACCAGTGATTCTGACAGCGAAAAACTGTTTTTT
TRBD1 | TRBJ1-1 | few | TRBV5-4 | 16 | CASSLPPGQRNTEAFF | TGTGCCAGCAGCTTACCGCCGGGACAGAGAAACACTGAAGCTTTCTTT